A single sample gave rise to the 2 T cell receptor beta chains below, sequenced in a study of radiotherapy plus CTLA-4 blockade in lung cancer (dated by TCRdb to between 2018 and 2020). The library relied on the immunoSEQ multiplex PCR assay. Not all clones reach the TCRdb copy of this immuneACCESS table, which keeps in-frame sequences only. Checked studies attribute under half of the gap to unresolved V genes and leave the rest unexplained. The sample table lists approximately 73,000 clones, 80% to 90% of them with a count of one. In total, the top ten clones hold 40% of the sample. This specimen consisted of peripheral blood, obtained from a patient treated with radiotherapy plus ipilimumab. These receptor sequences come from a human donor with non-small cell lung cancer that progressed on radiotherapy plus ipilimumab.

CDR3: CARRERGYGYTF. DNA for the CDR3: TGTGCCAGGAGGGAGAGGGGCTATGGCTACACCTTC. The chain carries TRBV6-8 and TRBJ1-2; D might be TRBD1 (5 bases). The ends were cut back, 9 bases at V and 4 bases at J, with 12 bases in the middle. The germline gives CDR1 MNHGY, CDR2 SAAAGT. The CDR3 extends over 12 amino acids.

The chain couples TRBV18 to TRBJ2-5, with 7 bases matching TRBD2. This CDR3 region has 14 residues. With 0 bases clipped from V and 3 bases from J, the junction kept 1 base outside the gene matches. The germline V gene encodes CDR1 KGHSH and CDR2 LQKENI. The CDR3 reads CASSPPSGEETQYF. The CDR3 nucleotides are TGTGCCAGCTCACCACCGAGCGGGGAAGAGACCCAGTACTTC.